This T cell receptor (beta chain) comes out of a study of blood T cell repertoires in COVID-19. As for the study in general: Material from acute and convalescent COVID-19 was sourced from the United States, Italy and Spain. The cDNA or gDNA used as material had been derived from T cells, B-cell-depleted T cells, or PBMCs.

The germline CDR1 and CDR2 sequences are SGDLS and YYNGEE. The V gene lost 3 bases and the J gene lost 0 bases, with 8 bases spanning the gap. CDR3 length equals 14 residues. Original handling: Nucleated cell number was recorded as an estimate derived from reference gene primer amplification. Sequencing used immunoSEQ multiplex PCR; TCRdb keeps in-frame clones, though not all of them. V and J calls plus clone size are reproduced from that table; the DNA served to infer D and trimming. Seen here are 270,000 or so clones, 65% to 90% observed once, and the top ten hold 13%. V gene TRBV9 combines with J gene TRBJ2-3; possibly TRBD1 for D (5 bases). What was sequenced was peripheral blood. The receptor was isolated from a human donor in a cohort sampled during active COVID-19. CDR3 nucleotide sequence: TGTGCCAGCAGCGGGGGCGGTAGCACAGATACGCAGTATTTT. This codes for CASSGGGSTDTQYF.